These 18 T cell receptor beta chains came from one sample sequenced in a study of T cells in Graves' hyperthyroidism and ophthalmopathy. TCR beta CDR3 region amplification was performed from RNA transcripts. The HTBI set primed first-round TCR CDR3 RT-PCR. A single record per CDR3 protein comes from TCRdb applying MiXCR to the multiplex PCR reads. The sample contains around 200,000 distinct CDR3 sequences, about 17% of which appear only once. Specimen: blood. These receptors came from a middle-aged man with Graves' hyperthyroidism.

The chain recombines TRBV19 with TRBJ2-1; D remains ambiguous. Germline loops: CDR1 LNHDA, CDR2 SQIVND (reference sequence). Trimming left V 1 base short and J 10 bases short, with 5 bases between. CDR3 length: 11 amino acids. Here the CDR3 DNA reads TGTGCCAGTAGTATAGGTGTCGAGCAGTTCTTC. Translating it yields CASSIGVEQFF.

In regard to this clonotype: Germline and junction disagree at one end, which may indicate a read error. This chain joins TRBV27 and TRBJ2-5; 8 positions match TRBD1. The CDR3 covers 17 residues. The germline V gene has CDR1 MNHEY and CDR2 SMNVEV (reference sequence). Here the CDR3 reads CAGSLLPGQAYQETQYF. CDR3 in DNA: TGTGCCGGCAGTTTGTTACCGGGACAGGCCTACCAAGAGACCCAGTACTTC.

V and J are TRBV7-3 and TRBJ2-5; D is unclear. Trimming removed 1 base from V and 5 bases from J, with 11 bases in between. The CDR3 loop spans 14 amino acids. Germline CDR1 SGHTA, CDR2 FQGTGA. CDR3 DNA sequence: TGTGCCAGCAGCTTAATCCCACTAAGGGAGACCCAGTACTTC. Its protein product is CASSLIPLRETQYF. Full variable domain (rest looked up from reference TRBV7-3 and TRBJ2-5): GAGVSQTPSNKVTEKGKYVELRCDPISGHTALYWYRQSLGQGPEFLIYFQGTGAADDSGLPNDRFFAVRPEGSVSTLKIQRTERGDSAVYLCASSLIPLRETQYFGPGTRLLVL.

As regards this clonotype: A read error is possible here, since a much larger clone lies one base away. CDR3 bases: TGTGCCAGCAGCTTGGACCAGAGCTCCTACAATGAGCAGTTCTTC. It yields the protein CASSLDQSSYNEQFF. This chain joins TRBV7-2 and TRBJ2-1; D unresolved. This CDR3 has 15 residues. V was cut by 3 bases and J by 0 bases, with 9 bases left in between. From germline, CDR1 is SGHTA and CDR2 FQGNSA.

This clonotype occurred many times. The chain uses TRBV5-1 and TRBJ2-1; the match to TRBD1 covers 7 bases. The trim removed 0 bases at V and 7 bases at J, leaving 4 bases unmatched. Germline V gives CDR1 SGHRS, CDR2 YFSETQ. The CDR3 runs to 14 residues. CDR3 nucleotides: TGCGCCAGCAGCTTGGTACAGGGGTGGAATGAGCAGTTCTTC. It specifies CASSLVQGWNEQFF.

This clonotype was seen ten or more times. The chain combines TRBV28 with TRBJ1-1; the D gene is possibly TRBD1 (6 bases). This CDR3 contains 13 residues. From germline, CDR1 is MDHEN and CDR2 SYDVKM. The V end lost 3 bases, the J end lost 11 bases, and 16 bases lay between the germline ends. CDR3 coding DNA: TGTGCCAGCAGTTTCGTCGTCGGGGGCTGGGCTTTCTTT. Its protein product is CASSFVVGGWAFF.

This clonotype was observed at least ten times. V is TRBV20-1 and J is TRBJ2-7; D call uncertain. CDR1 and CDR2 from the germline V gene are DFQATT and SNEGSKA (reference sequence). Trimming pared 1 base from V and 5 bases from J, leaving 9 bases between. The CDR3 totals 12 residues. CDR3 sequence: CSARGVGDEQYF. The CDR3 nucleotides are TGCAGTGCTAGAGGGGTTGGGGACGAGCAGTACTTC.

This clonotype has ten or more counts. The chain carries TRBV15 and TRBJ2-7; TRBD1 matches 7 bases. J gave up 1 base and V 5 bases, and 8 bases lay outside the gene matches. The germline V gene has CDR1 LNHNV and CDR2 YYDKDF (reference sequence). The CDR3 runs to 15 residues. The CDR3 DNA reads as TGTGCCACCAGCTACGGACAGGATAGATCCTACGAGCAGTACTTC. This codes for CATSYGQDRSYEQYF.

The genes are TRBV6-1 and TRBJ2-3; 10 nucleotides match TRBD1. Germline trimming cut 5 bases from V and 3 bases from J; bases unmatched to any gene: 11. This CDR3 has 17 residues. Germline lookup yields CDR1 MNHNS and CDR2 SASEGT. The CDR3: CASSSIGTGDFTDTQYF. For the CDR3, the DNA is TGTGCCAGCAGTTCGATCGGGACAGGGGATTTTACAGATACGCAGTATTTT.

This clonotype showed up just a few times. The chain recombines TRBV2 with TRBJ1-4; D is uncertain. Germline values: CDR1 SNHLY, CDR2 FYNNEI. CDR3 length equals 14 residues. V was clipped by 3 bases and J by 3 bases, with 8 bases between them. CDR3 sequence (DNA): TGTGCCAGCAGTGATGCGGTCTCTAATGAAAAACTGTTTTTT. It specifies CASSDAVSNEKLFF.

This clonotype was seen ten or more times. The chain is built from TRBV5-1 and TRBJ1-6; D not certain. The CDR3 contains 13 residues. Deletions cut 7 bases from V and 8 bases from J, with 13 bases between. The germline CDR1 and CDR2 sequences are SGHRS and YFSETQ. The CDR3 region is CASATGEDSPLHF. DNA of the CDR3: TGCGCCAGCGCAACCGGTGAAGATTCACCCCTCCACTTT.

The V and J genes are TRBV5-1 and TRBJ1-4, with 7 bases that match TRBD1. Germline CDR1 is SGHRS and CDR2 is YFSETQ. CDR3 length: 14 amino acids. V shed 3 bases and J 7 bases; nucleotides not matched to a gene: 6. The CDR3 region has the DNA TGCGCCAGCAGCTCCGGGACAGTAGGTGAAAAACTGTTTTTT. Residues: CASSSGTVGEKLFF.

The gene calls are TRBV20-1 and TRBJ2-5, with 7 bases matching TRBD2. Germline V CDR1 and CDR2: DFQATT, SNEGSKA (reference sequence). The CDR3 consists of 12 residues. CDR3 sequence (DNA): TGCATCCTCGGGGGGTTCCAAGAGACCCAGTACTTC. Translation: CILGGFQETQYF.

At least ten counts were recorded for this clonotype. The rearrangement joins TRBV19 to TRBJ1-1; tentatively, D is TRBD1 (6 bases). Looked up from germline, CDR1 is LNHDA and CDR2 is SQIVND (reference sequence). V gave up 9 bases and J gave up 2 bases, with 13 bases separating them. The CDR3 is made up of 13 amino acids. The chain's CDR3 is CASSGQINTEAFF. CDR3 DNA sequence: TGTGCCAGCTCGGGACAAATTAACACTGAAGCTTTCTTT.

At least ten counts were recorded for this clonotype. The chain recombines TRBV20-1 with TRBJ2-3; 10 positions match TRBD2. Germline lookup yields CDR1 DFQATT and CDR2 SNEGSKA (reference sequence). The V segment lost 6 bases and the J segment 4 bases; nucleotides outside the gene matches: 7. The CDR3 has 14 amino acids. DNA for the CDR3: TGCAGTGCGTACCTAGCGGGGGTCCCAGATACGCAGTATTTT. As protein: CSAYLAGVPDTQYF.

The chain couples TRBV7-6 to TRBJ2-7, with a tentative D call TRBD1 (6 bases). This CDR3 has 14 amino acids. Trimming removed 6 bases from V and 6 bases from J, with 18 bases in between. CDR1 and CDR2 (germline): SGHVS, FNYEAQ. In DNA, the CDR3 is TGTGCCAGCAGTCCGGACGACAGGTATGCCGAGCAGTACTTC. This codes for CASSPDDRYAEQYF.

This clonotype was seen many times. The chain has TRBV6-1 and TRBJ2-3; TRBD2 agrees at 8 bases. Germline CDR1 reads MNHNS; CDR2 reads SASEGT. The CDR3 covers 14 residues. With 6 bases clipped from V and 5 bases from J, the junction kept 7 bases outside the gene matches. The CDR3 here is CASSNSGEGDTQYF. The CDR3 DNA reads TGTGCCAGCAGCAATAGCGGGGAGGGAGATACGCAGTATTTT.

This rearrangement joins TRBV29-1 to TRBJ1-2; no reliable D call. Germline CDR1 is SQVTM and CDR2 is ANQGSEA. The CDR3 is 13 residues long. The germline V and J ends were trimmed by 0 bases and 8 bases, with 13 bases remaining between them. The CDR3 region is CSVEEGGIGGYTF. The DNA of the CDR3 is TGCAGCGTTGAAGAGGGTGGGATAGGGGGCTACACCTTC.